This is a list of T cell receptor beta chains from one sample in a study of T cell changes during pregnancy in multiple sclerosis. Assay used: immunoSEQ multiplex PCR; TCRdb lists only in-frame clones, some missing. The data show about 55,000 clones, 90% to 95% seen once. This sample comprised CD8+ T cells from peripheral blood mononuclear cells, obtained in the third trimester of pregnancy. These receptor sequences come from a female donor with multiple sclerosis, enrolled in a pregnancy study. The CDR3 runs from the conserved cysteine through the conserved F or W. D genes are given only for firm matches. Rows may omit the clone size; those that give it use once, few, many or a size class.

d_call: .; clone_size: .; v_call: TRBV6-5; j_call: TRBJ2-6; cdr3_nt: TGTGCCAGCAGTTACTCGGCCGTCCTGACTTTC; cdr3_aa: CASSYSAVLTF
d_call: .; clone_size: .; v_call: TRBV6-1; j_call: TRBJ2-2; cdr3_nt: TGTGCCAGCAGTGCACCCTCAGGGGAAAGGACCGGGGAGCTGTTTTTT; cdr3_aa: CASSAPSGERTGELFF
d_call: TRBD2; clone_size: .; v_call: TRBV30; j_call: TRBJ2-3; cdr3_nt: TGTGCCGGGGGGGTTAGCGGGGCGAGCACAGATACGCAGTATTTT; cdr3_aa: CAGGVSGASTDTQYF
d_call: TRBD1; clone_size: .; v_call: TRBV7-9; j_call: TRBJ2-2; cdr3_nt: TGTGCCAGCAGCTTTATCGGACAGGGGTACACCGGGGAGCTGTTTTTT; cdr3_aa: CASSFIGQGYTGELFF
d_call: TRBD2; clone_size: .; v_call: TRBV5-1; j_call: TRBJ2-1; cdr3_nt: TGCGCCAGCAGCAGATTTGCGGGAGGAAGCGATGAGCAGTTCTTC; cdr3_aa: CASSRFAGGSDEQFF
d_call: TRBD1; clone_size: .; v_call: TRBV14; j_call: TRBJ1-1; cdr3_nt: TGTGCCAGCAGCCGAGTGGGACAGGGGAAAGTTGGTGAAGCTTTCTTT; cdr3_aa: CASSRVGQGKVGEAFF
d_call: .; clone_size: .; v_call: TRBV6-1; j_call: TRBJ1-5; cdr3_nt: TGTGCCAGCAGTGAAGCGATCAGGGTTGATCAGCCCCAGCATTTT; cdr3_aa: CASSEAIRVDQPQHF
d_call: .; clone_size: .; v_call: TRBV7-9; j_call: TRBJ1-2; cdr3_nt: TGTGCCAGCAGCTTAGTTCCAGGATTGAGCTATGGCTACACCTTC; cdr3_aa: CASSLVPGLSYGYTF
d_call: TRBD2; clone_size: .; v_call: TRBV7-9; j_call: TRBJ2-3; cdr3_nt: TGTGCCAGCAGCCCCCCTATTAGGCTAGCGGAGACAGATACGCAGTATTTT; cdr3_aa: CASSPPIRLAETDTQYF
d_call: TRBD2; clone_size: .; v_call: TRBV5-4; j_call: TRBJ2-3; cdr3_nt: TGTGCCAGCAGCCCCTACCATAGCGGGGGGGAGGCAGATACGCAGTATTTT; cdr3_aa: CASSPYHSGGEADTQYF
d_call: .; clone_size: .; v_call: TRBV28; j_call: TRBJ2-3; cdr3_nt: TGTGCCAGCAGTTATTTAGGGACTGACGAAGATACGCAGTATTTT; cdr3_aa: CASSYLGTDEDTQYF
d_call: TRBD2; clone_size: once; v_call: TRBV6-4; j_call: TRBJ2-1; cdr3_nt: TGTGCCAGCAGTGACTCGGCTAGCGGGATGGCGGGTGAGCAGTTCTTC; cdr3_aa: CASSDSASGMAGEQFF
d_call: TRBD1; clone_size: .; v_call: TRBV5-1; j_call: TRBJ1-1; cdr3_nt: TGCGCCAGCAGCTTGGGGACAGGGACTGAAGCTTTCTTT; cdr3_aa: CASSLGTGTEAFF
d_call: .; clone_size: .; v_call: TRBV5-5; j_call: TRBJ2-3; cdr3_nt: TGTGCCAGCACCTCCCGAGGCGGGATTAGCACAGATACGCAGTATTTT; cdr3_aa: CASTSRGGISTDTQYF
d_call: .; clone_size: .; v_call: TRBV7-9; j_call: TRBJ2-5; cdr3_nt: TGTGCCAGCAGGTACTCTCAAGAGACCCAGTACTTC; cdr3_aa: CASRYSQETQYF
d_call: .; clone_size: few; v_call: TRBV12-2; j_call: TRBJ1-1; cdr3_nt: TGTGCAAGTCGCGATGTGGGGTTGGGAGGCCCCACTGAAGCTTTCTTT; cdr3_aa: CASRDVGLGGPTEAFF
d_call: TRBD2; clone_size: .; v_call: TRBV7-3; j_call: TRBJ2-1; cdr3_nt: TGTGCCAGCAGCCCACGACTAGCGGGGAGCTCCTACAATGAGCAGTTCTTC; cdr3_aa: CASSPRLAGSSYNEQFF
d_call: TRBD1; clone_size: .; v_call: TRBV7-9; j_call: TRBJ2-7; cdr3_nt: TGTGCCAGCAGCTTAGAGGGACAGGGAGGCAACGAGCAGTACTTC; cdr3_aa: CASSLEGQGGNEQYF
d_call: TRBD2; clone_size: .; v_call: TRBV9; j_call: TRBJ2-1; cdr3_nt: TGTGCCAGCAGCCCGGGAGCCCAAAGCAAGGGACTAGCCTATGAGCAGTTCTTC; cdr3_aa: CASSPGAQSKGLAYEQFF
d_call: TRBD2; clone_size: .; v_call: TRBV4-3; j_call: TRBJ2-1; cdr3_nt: TGCGCCAGCTCACCTGCCCTGGGACTACCCTTTGAGAATGAGCAGTTCTTC; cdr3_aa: CASSPALGLPFENEQFF
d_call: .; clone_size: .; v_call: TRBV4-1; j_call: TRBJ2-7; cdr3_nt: TGCGCCAGCAGCCAAGATCTGACTTTCCTCGAGCAGTACTTC; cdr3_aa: CASSQDLTFLEQYF
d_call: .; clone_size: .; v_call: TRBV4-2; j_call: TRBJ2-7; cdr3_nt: TGTGCCAGCAGCCCGCTAGATTCCTACGAGCAGTACTTC; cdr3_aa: CASSPLDSYEQYF
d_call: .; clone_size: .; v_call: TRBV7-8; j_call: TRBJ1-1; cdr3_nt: TGTGCCAGCAGCTTAGCTCAGTTTGAAGCTTTCTTT; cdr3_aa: CASSLAQFEAFF
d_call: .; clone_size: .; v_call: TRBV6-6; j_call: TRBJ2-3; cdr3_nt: TGTGCCAGCAGTTATGGCAGCGGAACTAGCACAGATACGCAGTATTTT; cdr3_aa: CASSYGSGTSTDTQYF
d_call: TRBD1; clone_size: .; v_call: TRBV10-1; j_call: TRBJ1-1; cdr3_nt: TGCGCCAGCAGTGAAGGGGGCGAGAACACTGAAGCTTTCTTT; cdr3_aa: CASSEGGENTEAFF
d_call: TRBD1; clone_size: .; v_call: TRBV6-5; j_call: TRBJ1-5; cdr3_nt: TGTGCCAGCAGTTGGGGACCAGGGACAGGGGATCAGCCCCAGCATTTT; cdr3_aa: CASSWGPGTGDQPQHF
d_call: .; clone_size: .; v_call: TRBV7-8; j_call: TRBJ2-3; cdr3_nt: TGTGCCAGCAGCCCATATAGCGGTACGCAGTATTTT; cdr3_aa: CASSPYSGTQYF
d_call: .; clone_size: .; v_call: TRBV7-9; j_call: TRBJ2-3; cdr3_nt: TGTGCCAGCAGCTTAATGGGGCTAGACGGTACAGATACGCAGTATTTT; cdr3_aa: CASSLMGLDGTDTQYF
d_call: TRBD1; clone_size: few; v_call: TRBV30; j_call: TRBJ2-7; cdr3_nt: TGTGCCTGGAGTGAAAAACTCCTCGACAGGGGGCGTCTGTACGAGCAGTACTTC; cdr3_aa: CAWSEKLLDRGRLYEQYF
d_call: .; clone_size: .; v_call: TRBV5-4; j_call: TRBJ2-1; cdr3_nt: TGTGCCACTCTGGCGGAGACCTACAATGAGCAGTTCTTC; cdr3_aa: CATLAETYNEQFF
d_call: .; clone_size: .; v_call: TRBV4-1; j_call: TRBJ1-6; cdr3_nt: TGCGCCAGCAGCCAAGATGGTTTAGGGGGAGGGAATTCACCCCTCCACTTT; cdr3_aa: CASSQDGLGGGNSPLHF
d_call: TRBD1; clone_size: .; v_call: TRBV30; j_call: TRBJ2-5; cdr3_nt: TGTGCCTGGAGTGTACGGGACAGGGAATCGGAGACCCAGTACTTC; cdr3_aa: CAWSVRDRESETQYF
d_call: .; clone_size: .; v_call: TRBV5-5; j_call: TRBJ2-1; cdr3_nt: TGTGCCAGCAGCTTGGTTGACAGGACCCTCTACAATGAGCAGTTCTTC; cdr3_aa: CASSLVDRTLYNEQFF
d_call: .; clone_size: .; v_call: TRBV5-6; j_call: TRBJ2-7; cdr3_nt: TGTGCCAGCAGCTTGTGGGGGCCAACTTCCCATTATGCGCAGTACTTC; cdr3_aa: CASSLWGPTSHYAQYF
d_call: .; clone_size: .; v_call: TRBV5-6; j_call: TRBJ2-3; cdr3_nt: TGTGCCAGCAGCTTGGGGACTAGCACAGATACGCAGTATTTT; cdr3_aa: CASSLGTSTDTQYF
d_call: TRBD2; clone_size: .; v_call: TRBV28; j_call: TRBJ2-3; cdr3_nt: TGTGCCAGCAGCCCGAGACGTAGCGGGAGTTTTGTTTGGAAAGATACGCAGTATTTT; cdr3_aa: CASSPRRSGSFVWKDTQYF
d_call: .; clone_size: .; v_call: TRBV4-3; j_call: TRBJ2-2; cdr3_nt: TGCGCCAGCAGCCGGGCATGGGGCCTGGGGGAGCTGTTTTTT; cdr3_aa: CASSRAWGLGELFF
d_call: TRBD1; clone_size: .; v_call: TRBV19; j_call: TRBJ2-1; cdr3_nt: TGTGCCAGTAGTATAGTGTACAGGGGGTTGTATCATGAGCAGTTCTTC; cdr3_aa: CASSIVYRGLYHEQFF
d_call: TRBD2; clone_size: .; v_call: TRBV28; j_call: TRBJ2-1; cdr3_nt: TGTGCCAGCAACTTAGCGGGAACAATGGGGAATGAGCAGTTCTTC; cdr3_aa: CASNLAGTMGNEQFF
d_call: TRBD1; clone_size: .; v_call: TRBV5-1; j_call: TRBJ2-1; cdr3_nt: TGCGCCAGCAGCTTTACGACCGGGACAGGGACCTACAATGAGCAGTTCTTC; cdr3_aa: CASSFTTGTGTYNEQFF
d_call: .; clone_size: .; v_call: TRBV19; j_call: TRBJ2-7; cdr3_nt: TGTGCCAGTAGTATCGCCTCAACTAGTTTCTACGAGCAGTACTTC; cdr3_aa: CASSIASTSFYEQYF
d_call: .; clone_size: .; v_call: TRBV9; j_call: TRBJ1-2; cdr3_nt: TGTGCCAGCAGCGGATCCGGGAAAGGCTACACCTTC; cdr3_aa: CASSGSGKGYTF
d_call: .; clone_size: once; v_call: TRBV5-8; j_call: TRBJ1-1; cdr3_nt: TGTGCCAGCAGCTTGGGCGGTTATTTCGTCCTGAACACTGAAGCTTTCTTT; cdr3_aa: CASSLGGYFVLNTEAFF